A selection of T cell receptor beta chains follows, all from one sample in a study of human T cells and chemical hapten exposure. TCRdb recomputed calls from the RACE reads with MiXCR, one row per CDR3 protein. The table includes under 300,000 distinct CDR3 sequences, 7.5% to 9% detected once. This specimen consisted of whole blood, obtained in connection with sensitization to the hapten diphenylcyclopropenone (DPC). The receptors were gathered from a woman in her thirties or forties with alopecia areata. Some clones in this sample may be carry-over from other donors' samples. Each CDR3 is given with its conserved first and last residue. A D gene is named only where the DNA matches it firmly. Where a row states a size, it is once, few, many or the class of an expanded clone; other rows omit it.

CDR3 DNA: TGTGCCAGCAGGCGGGGACAGGCGCTCAATCAGCCCCAGCATTTT; CDR3 protein: CASRRGQALNQPQHF; V gene: TRBV27; clone size: few; D gene: TRBD1; J gene: TRBJ1-5
CDR3 DNA: TGTGCCACCAGTGAGGTTTTTACAAATGAGCAGTTCTTC; CDR3 protein: CATSEVFTNEQFF; V gene: TRBV24-1; clone size: .; D gene: .; J gene: TRBJ2-1
CDR3 DNA: TGTGCCAGCAGCTTAGGAGTCAGTTACAGCACAGATACGCAGTATTTT; CDR3 protein: CASSLGVSYSTDTQYF; V gene: TRBV7-2; clone size: .; D gene: .; J gene: TRBJ2-3
CDR3 DNA: TGTGCCAGCAGTTGGGGGGATTCGGAAGCTTTCTTT; CDR3 protein: CASSWGDSEAFF; V gene: TRBV6-2/TRBV6-3; clone size: many; D gene: .; J gene: TRBJ1-1
CDR3 DNA: TGCAGTGCCTACCCGGGTGGTGAAAAACTGTTTTTT; CDR3 protein: CSAYPGGEKLFF; V gene: TRBV20-1; clone size: .; D gene: .; J gene: TRBJ1-4
CDR3 DNA: TGTGCCTGGAGTGTCTCCAGAAATCAGCCCCAGCATTTT; CDR3 protein: CAWSVSRNQPQHF; V gene: TRBV30; clone size: .; D gene: .; J gene: TRBJ1-5
CDR3 DNA: TGTGCCAGCAGCCCCCGTGGGGCAACCTACGAGCAGTACTTC; CDR3 protein: CASSPRGATYEQYF; V gene: TRBV28; clone size: .; D gene: .; J gene: TRBJ2-7
CDR3 DNA: TGTGCCAGCAGTTTAGGACGGGAGGACAACATTCAGTACTTC; CDR3 protein: CASSLGREDNIQYF; V gene: TRBV27; clone size: .; D gene: TRBD2; J gene: TRBJ2-4
CDR3 DNA: TGCGCCAGCAGCCAAGAAGGACAGGGTACGCGAGAGCAGTACTTC; CDR3 protein: CASSQEGQGTREQYF; V gene: TRBV4-3; clone size: few; D gene: TRBD1; J gene: TRBJ2-7
CDR3 DNA: TGTGCCAGCAGTTACTCGGCACAACTCCTCACAGATACGCAGTATTTT; CDR3 protein: CASSYSAQLLTDTQYF; V gene: TRBV6-2/TRBV6-3; clone size: few; D gene: .; J gene: TRBJ2-3
CDR3 DNA: TGTGCCAGCCAACCAGGACCGGGACAGGGGGTATACGAGCAGTACTTC; CDR3 protein: CASQPGPGQGVYEQYF; V gene: TRBV7-9; clone size: few; D gene: TRBD1; J gene: TRBJ2-7
CDR3 DNA: TGCAGTGCTAGTTTTTCTCGCGGGAAGGAGACCCAGTACTTC; CDR3 protein: CSASFSRGKETQYF; V gene: TRBV20-1; clone size: few; D gene: .; J gene: TRBJ2-5
CDR3 DNA: TGTGCCAGCAGTTCCCCCGGCCAAACTAGCGGCCAAGAGACCCAGTACTTC; CDR3 protein: CASSSPGQTSGQETQYF; V gene: TRBV12-3/TRBV12-4; clone size: few; D gene: TRBD2; J gene: TRBJ2-5
CDR3 DNA: TGTGCCAGCACTCGACAGGACCTCTACGAGCAGTACTTC; CDR3 protein: CASTRQDLYEQYF; V gene: TRBV18; clone size: few; D gene: .; J gene: TRBJ2-7
CDR3 DNA: TGTGCCAGCAGCTCCGGAGACTCGGCGGGAATCCACGAGCAGTACTTC; CDR3 protein: CASSSGDSAGIHEQYF; V gene: TRBV7-9; clone size: .; D gene: .; J gene: TRBJ2-7
CDR3 DNA: TGTGCCACCAGTTACAGGGCCTTGCAGCCCCAGCATTTT; CDR3 protein: CATSYRALQPQHF; V gene: TRBV24-1; clone size: few; D gene: .; J gene: TRBJ1-5
CDR3 DNA: TGTGCCAGCAGACTAACAGGGGGCCACGAGCAGTACTTC; CDR3 protein: CASRLTGGHEQYF; V gene: TRBV27; clone size: .; D gene: TRBD1; J gene: TRBJ2-7
CDR3 DNA: TGTGCCAGCAGAGGCCCGGAGGGAGGAGAGACCCAGTACTTC; CDR3 protein: CASRGPEGGETQYF; V gene: TRBV7-9; clone size: .; D gene: .; J gene: TRBJ2-5
CDR3 DNA: TGCGCCAGCAGCCTGGGACAAAACTATGGCTACACCTTC; CDR3 protein: CASSLGQNYGYTF; V gene: TRBV12-3/TRBV12-4; clone size: many; D gene: .; J gene: TRBJ1-2
CDR3 DNA: TGTGCCAGCTCACCAAGACTGAACTCCAATGAGCAGTTCTTC; CDR3 protein: CASSPRLNSNEQFF; V gene: TRBV18; clone size: .; D gene: .; J gene: TRBJ2-1
CDR3 DNA: TGTGCCAGCAGTTTTTGGGGGCCCTCCTACAATGAGCAGTTCTTC; CDR3 protein: CASSFWGPSYNEQFF; V gene: TRBV12-3/TRBV12-4; clone size: .; D gene: .; J gene: TRBJ2-1
CDR3 DNA: TGTGCCAGCAGCTTAAGGGGACAGCAAGAGACCCAGTACTTC; CDR3 protein: CASSLRGQQETQYF; V gene: TRBV11-1; clone size: .; D gene: TRBD1; J gene: TRBJ2-5
CDR3 DNA: TGTGCCAGCAGCTTGGGACTAGCGGGGTTGTACCAAGAGACCCAGTACTTC; CDR3 protein: CASSLGLAGLYQETQYF; V gene: TRBV5-4; clone size: few; D gene: TRBD2; J gene: TRBJ2-5
CDR3 DNA: TGTGCCAGCAGCCCGACAGGGGGAGGACACTATGGCTACACCTTC; CDR3 protein: CASSPTGGGHYGYTF; V gene: TRBV7-3; clone size: .; D gene: TRBD1; J gene: TRBJ1-2
CDR3 DNA: TGTGCCAGCAGTTCCGGGACTAGCGGGGCGGATACGCAGTATTTT; CDR3 protein: CASSSGTSGADTQYF; V gene: TRBV28; clone size: many; D gene: TRBD2; J gene: TRBJ2-3
CDR3 DNA: TGTGCCAGCAGCTTAGGTACAAGCGGAAATACCTACGAGCAGTACTTC; CDR3 protein: CASSLGTSGNTYEQYF; V gene: TRBV7-9; clone size: few; D gene: .; J gene: TRBJ2-7
CDR3 DNA: TGTGCCAGCAGCTCGGGACTAGCGAAGAGCTCCTACAATGAGCAGTTCTTC; CDR3 protein: CASSSGLAKSSYNEQFF; V gene: TRBV7-2; clone size: few; D gene: TRBD2; J gene: TRBJ2-1